This T cell receptor (beta chain) is drawn from a study of long-term antiretroviral therapy in people with HIV (dated by TCRdb to between 2021 and 2024). A note on the overall study: Collection of the earliest samples took place about a decade ahead of the 2015 WHO recommendation for immediate ART, at a time when ART was typically delayed until CD4 counts fell. A retrospective serial study tested whether changes in peripheral blood TRB repertoire composition and diversity were associated with ART initiation and durable HIV suppression. From 30 adults with confirmed HIV infection, the cohort provided 150 to 200 cryopreserved PBMC samples, gathered serially across a mean of approximately six years (range 1-12). Of the 30 to 35 participants with HIV, 10 to 11 were female. No cross-contamination during QIAcube processing was seen in test extractions of a monoclonal T-cell line run alongside roughly 30 polyclonal samples. General study outcomes and caveats: Owing to limited PBMC availability, only the TCR beta chain was sequenced, without alpha chain pairing. The samples span the years 2004 to 2017, and the ART regimens used at that time may not be as effective as current regimens. No data were available on ART adherence, viral resistance or therapy changes, limiting inferences about post-ART repertoire changes. Starting ART was linked to a significant rise in TRB diversity, yet even with long-term ART the diversity remained significantly lower than in transplant donor controls. Unsorted PBMC were profiled instead of sorted CD4+ and CD8+ T cells because pre-ART samples had limited cell numbers. Expanded TRB clones identified before ART initiation dominated the repertoire at all time points, although this dominance fluctuated and declined in many PLHIV after ART. Narrower CDR3 length ranges were observed in HIV repertoires than in controls, and an antigen-experienced repertoire with only a slight naive shift after ART was suggested by the network structure.

To be included, a participant needed at least one PBMC sample from before ART initiation plus at least two post-ART samples. Every participant with HIV received treatment in the United States of America. Before DNA extraction, cryopreserved samples of roughly 0.85-11 million PBMC were thawed and then washed. At the time of the earliest PBMC sample, participants with HIV were aged between about 20 and 54 years. PBMC samples from each participant spanned 1-4 timepoints before ART initiation and 2-8 timepoints after ART initiation, with a median of 7 samples. For every participant, serial HIV viral load, CD4+ T-cell count, ART history and demographic data were obtained. Genomic DNA was extracted from unsorted PBMC with a Qiagen kit on a QIAcube, with processing performed in batches of 12 samples. Sequencing of the TRB variable region was done with the immunoSEQ hsTCRB v3.0 assay at survey level resolution. TRB sequencing targeted a depth of about 40,000-50,000 T-cell genomes per sample. Pooled TRB libraries were sequenced on an Illumina MiSeq with a v3 150-cycle kit. Processing in the source paper ran as follows. Repertoire analysis was run in R within a reproducible Nextflow workflow that covered QC, data transformation and analysis. LymphoSeq2, an R package for exploring AIRR-Seq data, was used to implement the custom analyses. After excluding a handful of samples that yielded fewer than 5000 total TRB sequences, roughly 190 HIV repertoires remained for analysis. Among the roughly 190 retained HIV repertoires, some 60 were collected before ART initiation and 120 to 140 after ART initiation. Each repertoire was downsampled to 5000 TRB nucleotide sequences, and summary statistics were averaged across 100 downsampling iterations. TRB sequences were retained for analysis only if CDR3 regions of at least seven amino acids were present. A Shannon entropy-derived clonality score and the Gini coefficient were used to measure diversity. In repertoire networks, the top 5000 CDR3 amino acid sequences were linked whenever an edit distance of one separated two sequences. GLIPH2 predicted antigen specificity groups and MHC restriction for TRB CDR3 amino acid sequences. CDR3 amino acid sequences were matched against VDJdb and McPAS-TCR to flag known CMV, EBV, HIV or tissue antigen associations. Pre-ART, post-ART and control groups were compared with Wilcoxon signed-rank tests and Holm-Bonferroni correction. TCRdb took this table from immuneACCESS and kept in-frame rearrangements with V and J called. Such tables lack part of the clones; where checked against another copy, unresolved V genes explain under half of the gap, and the rest is unexplained. V, J and clone size are taken as reported in that table, and D and trimming were inferred from the DNA itself. In all, the sample holds 30,000 or so clones, and roughly 92% of those were seen once. Around 6.4% of the sample comes from the top ten.

V is cut by 7 bases and J by 6 bases, and the space between the germline ends is 18 bases. Including cysteine and phenylalanine, the CDR3 has 14 amino acids. Of the read, only the CDR3 DNA is kept; its 42 bases are in frame from base 1. According to the germline V gene (reference sequence), CDR1 reads LNHDA and CDR2 reads SQIVND. Points on this clone: Its specific antigen is unknown. Base qualities were left out, and no much larger clone turns up one base away.

This receptor was taken from a woman in her 40s with HIV. This sequence uses TRBV19 and TRBJ1-2; the D gene assignment is ambiguous. This specimen consisted of unsorted PBMCs, obtained about 6.5 years after starting antiretroviral therapy. The CDR3 loop reads CASTRAGINHGYTF. The DNA sequence follows: TGTGCCAGTACACGGGCAGGAATTAATCATGGCTACACCTTC.